This T cell receptor beta chain was identified in a study of blood T cell repertoires in COVID-19. Original processing methods: By means of reference gene primer amplification, nucleated cell counts were estimated. The protocol was immunoSEQ multiplex PCR, while the TCRdb copy is restricted to in-frame clones and leaves out a portion. Clonal size and the V and J genes are those of that table, whereas D and trimming came from the DNA. The data contain about 86,000 clones, over 80% of them singletons. The germline V gene has CDR1 MNHEY and CDR2 SVGAGI. The CDR3 is 14 residues long. The trim removed 6 bases at V and 7 bases at J, leaving 4 bases unmatched.

The receptor was derived from a woman aged 80 or older with active or convalescent COVID-19. The chain joins TRBV6-5 to TRBJ2-1; 12 nucleotides line up with TRBD2. Sample: peripheral blood. The CDR3 reads CASRTSGRRNEQFF. Written as DNA, the CDR3 is TGTGCCAGCAGGACTAGCGGGAGACGTAATGAGCAGTTCTTC.